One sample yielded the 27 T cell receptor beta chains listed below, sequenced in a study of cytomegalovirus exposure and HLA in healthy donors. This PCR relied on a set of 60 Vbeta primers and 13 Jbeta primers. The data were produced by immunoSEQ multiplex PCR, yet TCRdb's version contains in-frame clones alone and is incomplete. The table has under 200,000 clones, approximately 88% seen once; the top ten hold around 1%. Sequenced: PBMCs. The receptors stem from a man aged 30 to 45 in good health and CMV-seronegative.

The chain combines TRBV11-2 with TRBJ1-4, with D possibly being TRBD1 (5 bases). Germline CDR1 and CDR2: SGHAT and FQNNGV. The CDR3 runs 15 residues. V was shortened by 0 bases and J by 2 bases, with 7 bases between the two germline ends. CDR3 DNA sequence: TGTGCCAGCAGCTTAGAACGGGGGACTAATGAAAAACTGTTTTTT. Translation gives CASSLERGTNEKLFF.

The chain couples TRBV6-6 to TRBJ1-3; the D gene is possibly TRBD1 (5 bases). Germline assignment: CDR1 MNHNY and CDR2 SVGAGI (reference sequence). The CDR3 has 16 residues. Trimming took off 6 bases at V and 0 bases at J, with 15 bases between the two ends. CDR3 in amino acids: CASRNQRTSSGNTIYF. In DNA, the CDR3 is TGTGCCAGCAGAAACCAACGGACAAGCTCTGGAAACACCATATATTTT.

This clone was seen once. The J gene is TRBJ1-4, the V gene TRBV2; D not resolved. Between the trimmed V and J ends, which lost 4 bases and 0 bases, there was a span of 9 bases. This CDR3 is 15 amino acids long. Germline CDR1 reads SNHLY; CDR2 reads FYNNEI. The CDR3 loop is CASSAGWATNEKLFF. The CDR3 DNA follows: TGTGCCAGCAGTGCAGGTTGGGCAACTAATGAAAAACTGTTTTTT.

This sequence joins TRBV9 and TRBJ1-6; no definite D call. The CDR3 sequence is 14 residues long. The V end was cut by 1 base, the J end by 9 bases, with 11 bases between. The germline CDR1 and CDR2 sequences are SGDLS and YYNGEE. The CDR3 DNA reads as TGTGCCAGCAGCGTAAGGAGTGAGGGTTCACCCCTCCACTTT. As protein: CASSVRSEGSPLHF.

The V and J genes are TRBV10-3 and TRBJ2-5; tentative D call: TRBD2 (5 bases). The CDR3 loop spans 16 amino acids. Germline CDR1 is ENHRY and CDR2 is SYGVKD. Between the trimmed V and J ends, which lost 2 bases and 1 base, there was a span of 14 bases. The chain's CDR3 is CAISEPLAGSQETQYF. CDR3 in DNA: TGTGCCATCAGTGAGCCCCTAGCTGGAAGCCAAGAGACCCAGTACTTC.

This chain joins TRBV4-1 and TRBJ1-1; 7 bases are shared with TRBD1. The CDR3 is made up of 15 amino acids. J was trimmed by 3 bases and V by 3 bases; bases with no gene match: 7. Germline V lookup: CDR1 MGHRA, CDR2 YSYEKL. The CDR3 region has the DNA TGCGCCAGCAGCCAGAAGACAGGGCTAGACACTGAAGCTTTCTTT. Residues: CASSQKTGLDTEAFF.

CDR3 nucleotide sequence: TGTGCCAGCAGTGAATCTCAGGGGGCGTACACCGGGGAGCTGTTTTTT. Translating it yields CASSESQGAYTGELFF. The chain couples TRBV6-1 to TRBJ2-2, with 8 bases aligning to TRBD1. Germline V gene data show CDR1 as MNHNS and CDR2 as SASEGT. V lost 2 bases and J lost 3; bases outside the gene matches: 5. The CDR3 runs 16 residues.

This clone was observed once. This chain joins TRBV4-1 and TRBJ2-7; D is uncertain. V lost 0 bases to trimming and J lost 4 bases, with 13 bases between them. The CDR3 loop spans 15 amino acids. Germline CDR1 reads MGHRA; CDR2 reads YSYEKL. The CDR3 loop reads CASSQEIARIYEQYF. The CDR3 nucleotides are TGCGCCAGCAGCCAAGAAATTGCCAGGATTTACGAGCAGTACTTC.

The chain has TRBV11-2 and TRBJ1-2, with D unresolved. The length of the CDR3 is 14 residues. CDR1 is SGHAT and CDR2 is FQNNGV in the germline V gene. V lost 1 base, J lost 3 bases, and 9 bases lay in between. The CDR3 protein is CASSLVARDYGYTF. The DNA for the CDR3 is TGTGCCAGCAGCTTAGTAGCCAGAGACTATGGCTACACCTTC.

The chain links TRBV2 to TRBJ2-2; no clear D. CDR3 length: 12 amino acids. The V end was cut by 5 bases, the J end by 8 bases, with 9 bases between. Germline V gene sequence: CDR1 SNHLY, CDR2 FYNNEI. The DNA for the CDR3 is TGTGCCAGCAGTATTTCCGGGGGGGAGCTGTTTTTT. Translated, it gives CASSISGGELFF.

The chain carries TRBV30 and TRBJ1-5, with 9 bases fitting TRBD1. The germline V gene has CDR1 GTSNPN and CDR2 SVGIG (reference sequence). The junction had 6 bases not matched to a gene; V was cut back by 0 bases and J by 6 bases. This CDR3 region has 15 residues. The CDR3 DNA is TGTGCCTGGAGTGTAAGCGGGACAGGGTTTCAGCCCCAGCATTTT. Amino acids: CAWSVSGTGFQPQHF. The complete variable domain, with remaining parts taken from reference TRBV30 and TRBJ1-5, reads SQTIHQWPATLVQPVGSPLSLECTVEGTSNPNLYWYRQAAGRGLQLLFYSVGIGQISSEVPQNLSASRPQDRQFILSSKKLLLSDSGFYLCAWSVSGTGFQPQHFGDGTRLSIL.

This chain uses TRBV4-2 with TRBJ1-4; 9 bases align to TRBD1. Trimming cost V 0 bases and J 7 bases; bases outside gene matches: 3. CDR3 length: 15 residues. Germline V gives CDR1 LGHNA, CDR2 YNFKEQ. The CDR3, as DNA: TGTGCCAGCAGCCAAGAGGGACAGGGTGGTGAAAAACTGTTTTTT. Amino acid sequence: CASSQEGQGGEKLFF.

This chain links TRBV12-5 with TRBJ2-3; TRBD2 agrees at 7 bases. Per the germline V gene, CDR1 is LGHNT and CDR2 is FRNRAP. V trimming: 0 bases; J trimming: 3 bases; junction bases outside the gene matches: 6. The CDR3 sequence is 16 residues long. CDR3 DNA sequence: TGTGCTAGTGGTTTGGTAGTGCGGGAGTCGACAGATACGCAGTATTTT. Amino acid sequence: CASGLVVRESTDTQYF.

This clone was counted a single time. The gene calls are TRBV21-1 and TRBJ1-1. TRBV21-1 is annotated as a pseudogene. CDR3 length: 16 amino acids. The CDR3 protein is CASSVEGQPTNTEAFF. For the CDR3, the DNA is TGTGCCAGCAGCGTCGAGGGCCAGCCAACTAACACTGAAGCTTTCTTT.

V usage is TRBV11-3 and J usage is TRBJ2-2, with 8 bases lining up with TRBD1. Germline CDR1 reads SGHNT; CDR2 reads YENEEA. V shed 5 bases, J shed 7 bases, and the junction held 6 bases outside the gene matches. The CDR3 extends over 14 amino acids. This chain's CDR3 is CASSHRQGHGELFF. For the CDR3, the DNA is TGTGCCAGCAGCCACCGACAGGGGCACGGGGAGCTGTTTTTT.

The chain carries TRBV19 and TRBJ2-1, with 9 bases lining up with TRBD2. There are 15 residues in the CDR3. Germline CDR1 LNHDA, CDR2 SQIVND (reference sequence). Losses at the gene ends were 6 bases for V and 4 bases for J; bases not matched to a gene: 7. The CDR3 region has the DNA TGTGCCAGTAGCGGACTAGCGAGAATTTACAATGAGCAGTTCTTC. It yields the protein CASSGLARIYNEQFF.

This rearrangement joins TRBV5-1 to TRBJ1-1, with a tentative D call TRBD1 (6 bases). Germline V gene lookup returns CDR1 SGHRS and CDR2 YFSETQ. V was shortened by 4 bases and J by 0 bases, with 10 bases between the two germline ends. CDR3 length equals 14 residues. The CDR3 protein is CASSDQGMNTEAFF. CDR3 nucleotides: TGCGCCAGCAGCGATCAGGGGATGAACACTGAAGCTTTCTTT.

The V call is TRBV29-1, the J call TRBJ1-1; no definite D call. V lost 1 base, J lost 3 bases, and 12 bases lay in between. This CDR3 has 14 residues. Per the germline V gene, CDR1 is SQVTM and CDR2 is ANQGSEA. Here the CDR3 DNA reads TGCAGCGTTGAAGGAAGATTAGCGTACACTGAAGCTTTCTTT. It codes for CSVEGRLAYTEAFF.

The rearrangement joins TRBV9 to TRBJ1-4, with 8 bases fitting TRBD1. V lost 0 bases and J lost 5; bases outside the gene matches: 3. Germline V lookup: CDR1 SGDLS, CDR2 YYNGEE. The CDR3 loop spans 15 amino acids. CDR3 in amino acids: CASSVESGGNEKLFF. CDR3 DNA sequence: TGTGCCAGCAGCGTAGAGTCAGGGGGCAATGAAAAACTGTTTTTT.

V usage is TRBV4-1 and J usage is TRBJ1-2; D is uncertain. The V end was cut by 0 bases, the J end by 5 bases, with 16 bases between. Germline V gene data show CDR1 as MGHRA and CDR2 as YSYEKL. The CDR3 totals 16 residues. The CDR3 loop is CASSQDLQLSSYGYTF. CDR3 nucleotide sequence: TGCGCCAGCAGCCAAGACCTACAGCTGTCCTCTTATGGCTACACCTTC.

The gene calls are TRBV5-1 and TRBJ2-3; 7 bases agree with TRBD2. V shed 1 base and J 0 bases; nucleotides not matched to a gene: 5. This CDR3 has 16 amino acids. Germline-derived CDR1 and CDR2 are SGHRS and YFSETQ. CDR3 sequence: CASSLSARGSTDTQYF. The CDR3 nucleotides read TGCGCCAGCAGCTTGTCTGCGCGGGGGAGCACAGATACGCAGTATTTT.

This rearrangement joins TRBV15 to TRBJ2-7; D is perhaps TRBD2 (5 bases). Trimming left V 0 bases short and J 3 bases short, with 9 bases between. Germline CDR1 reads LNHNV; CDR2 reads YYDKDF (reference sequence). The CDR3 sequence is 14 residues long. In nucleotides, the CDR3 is TGTGCCACCAGCAGAGAGCGACTAATCTACGAGCAGTACTTC. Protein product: CATSRERLIYEQYF.

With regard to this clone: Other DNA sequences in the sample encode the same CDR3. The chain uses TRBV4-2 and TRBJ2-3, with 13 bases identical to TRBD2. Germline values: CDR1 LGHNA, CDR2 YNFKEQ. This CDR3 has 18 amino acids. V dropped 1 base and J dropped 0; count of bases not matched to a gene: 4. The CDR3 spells CASSQGLAGGPSTDTQYF. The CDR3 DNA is TGTGCCAGCAGCCAAGGACTAGCGGGGGGCCCTAGCACAGATACGCAGTATTTT.

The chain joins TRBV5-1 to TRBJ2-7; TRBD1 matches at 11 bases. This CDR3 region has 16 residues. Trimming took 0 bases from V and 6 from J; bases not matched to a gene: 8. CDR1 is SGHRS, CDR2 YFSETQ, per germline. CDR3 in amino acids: CASSLVQRDRGGEQYF. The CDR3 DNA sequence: TGCGCCAGCAGCTTGGTTCAACGGGACAGGGGGGGCGAGCAGTACTTC.

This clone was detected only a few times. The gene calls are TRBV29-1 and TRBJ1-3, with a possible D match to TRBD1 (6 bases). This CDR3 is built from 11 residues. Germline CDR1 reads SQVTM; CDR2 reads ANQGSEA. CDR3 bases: TGCTCAGGGGCAGTTGGAAACACCATATATTTT. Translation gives CSGAVGNTIYF.

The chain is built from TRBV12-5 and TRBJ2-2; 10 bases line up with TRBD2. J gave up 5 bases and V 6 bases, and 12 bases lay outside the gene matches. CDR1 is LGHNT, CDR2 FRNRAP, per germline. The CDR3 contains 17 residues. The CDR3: CASGTWLAGVETGELFF. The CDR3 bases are TGTGCTAGTGGGACCTGGCTAGCGGGAGTGGAGACCGGGGAGCTGTTTTTT. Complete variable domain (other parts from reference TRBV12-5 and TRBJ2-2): DARVTQTPRHKVTEMGQEVTMRCQPILGHNTVFWYRQTMMQGLELLAYFRNRAPLDDSGMPKDRFSAEMPDATLATLKIQPSEPRDSAVYFCASGTWLAGVETGELFFGEGSRLTVL.

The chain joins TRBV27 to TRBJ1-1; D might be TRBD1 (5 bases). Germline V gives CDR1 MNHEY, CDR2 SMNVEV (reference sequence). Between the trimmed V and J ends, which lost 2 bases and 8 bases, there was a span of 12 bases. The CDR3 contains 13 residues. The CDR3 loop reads CASSLIPTAEAFF. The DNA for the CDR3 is TGTGCCAGCAGTTTAATTCCGACAGCGGAAGCTTTCTTT.